The rows below give T cell receptor beta chains drawn from one sample of a study of cytomegalovirus exposure and HLA in healthy donors. The protocol was immunoSEQ multiplex PCR, while the TCRdb copy is restricted to in-frame clones and leaves out a portion. The repertoire holds around 220,000 clones, with 60% to 85% as singletons. Sequencing used PBMCs. The origin of the receptors is a man aged 35-49 years in good health and CMV-seronegative. CDR3s include the opening cysteine and the closing phenylalanine or tryptophan.

CDR3 | V
CASSITGTAYEQYF | TRBV28
CASSAVAGDEQFF | TRBV9
CAISESGTGGSEQYF | TRBV10-3
CASSTPTGKNTGELFF | TRBV9
CASSLDAGGGNTIYF | TRBV7-2
CASSPTGAPDEQYF | TRBV6-5
CASSIELRQGGYEQYF | TRBV21-1
CASTRWGGRGTDTQYF | TRBV21-1
CARSLPGQEVGEQYF | TRBV5-3
CASTRDRGIEQYF | TRBV6-6
CASTLAGGNSPLHF | TRBV11-2
CASSRQGETEAFF | TRBV18
CSVSRQAEAFF | TRBV29-1
CASSQGKDYGYTF | TRBV6-5
CASSQVSNLGSYNEQFF | TRBV4-2
CASGILTGREQYF | TRBV27
CASSLYSPNTEAFF | TRBV27
CASSLDVGTGSEQYF | TRBV5-1
CASSLTPTFQRGSETQYF | TRBV11-2
CATSQRSEQFF | TRBV15
CAWRKTGVNTEAFF | TRBV30
CASSQVNRDRGLNTEAFF | TRBV4-1
CAISESGRETQYF | TRBV10-3
CASSLVASANTGELFF | TRBV5-1
CASSLSRRGWGYTF | TRBV27
CASSPTGGRTEAFF | TRBV4-3
CASSRMGLAGTDTQYF | TRBV7-9
CASSVSPSTDTQYF | TRBV7-3
CASSGLASYEQYF | TRBV27
CASIAPEYTEAFF | TRBV19
CASSYVSGVGNYGYTF | TRBV6-5
CASSQRKGANYGYTF | TRBV4-2
CASSFWGAGSRNTEAFF | TRBV27
CASSPRYYEQYF | TRBV6-1
CASSYTGGHYNEQFF | TRBV11-1
CAWSGGGSYNEQFF | TRBV30
CASSIGTSGPYEQYF | TRBV9
CASSQGSVVTANYGYTF | TRBV4-1
CASSQPLEAPSYEQYF | TRBV28
CASSTGQHSGNTIYF | TRBV11-2